The 16 T cell receptor beta chains presented below share a single source sample, sequenced in a study of T cell changes during pregnancy in multiple sclerosis. Produced via immunoSEQ multiplex PCR; TCRdb's table is partial and in-frame only. The data show about 36,000 clones, 90% to 95% seen once. The sample was CD4+ T cells from peripheral blood mononuclear cells, taken in the second trimester of pregnancy. The origin of the receptors is a female donor in good health, enrolled as a control in a pregnancy study.

The chain couples TRBV7-2 to TRBJ2-1; 8 nucleotides match TRBD2. The CDR3 totals 15 residues. V dropped 4 bases and J dropped 4; count of bases not matched to a gene: 6. CDR1 is SGHTA, CDR2 FQGNSA, per germline. The CDR3 DNA follows: TGTGCCAGCAGCTCGTCGGGGGGGTCTTACAATGAGCAGTTCTTC. Protein: CASSSSGGSYNEQFF.

This chain joins TRBV7-9 and TRBJ2-1, with TRBD1 identical over 7 bases. Germline-derived CDR1 and CDR2 are SEHNR and FQNEAQ (reference sequence). The CDR3 extends over 16 amino acids. The V gene end was trimmed by 2 bases and the J gene end by 6 bases; junction bases not matched to a gene: 10. The CDR3 protein is CASSLQNFDRANEQFF. The CDR3 nucleotides read TGTGCCAGCAGCTTACAAAACTTTGACAGGGCCAATGAGCAGTTCTTC.

V usage is TRBV7-2 and J usage is TRBJ2-7; 7 bases map to TRBD1. The V segment lost 1 base and the J segment 0 bases; nucleotides outside the gene matches: 12. Germline V gives CDR1 SGHTA, CDR2 FQGNSA. The CDR3 is made up of 18 amino acids. The CDR3 DNA follows: TGTGCCAGCAGCTTAGTAATAGGCGTCAGGGGGAGCTCCTACGAGCAGTACTTC. It encodes CASSLVIGVRGSSYEQYF.

V is TRBV7-2 and J is TRBJ1-2, with 7 bases aligning to TRBD1. Germline V gene lookup returns CDR1 SGHTA and CDR2 FQGNSA. V lost 4 bases and J lost 6; bases outside the gene matches: 5. This CDR3 is 13 amino acids long. CDR3 protein: CASSSAGGNGYTF. The CDR3 nucleotides read TGTGCCAGCAGCTCCGCAGGGGGGAATGGCTACACCTTC.

This clone was seen a handful of times. The V gene is TRBV19, the J gene TRBJ1-5; the match to TRBD1 covers 7 bases. Trimming cost V 7 bases and J 5 bases; bases outside gene matches: 5. The CDR3 covers 13 residues. Per the germline V gene, CDR1 is LNHDA and CDR2 is SQIVND (reference sequence). The DNA for the CDR3 is TGTGCCAGTACCGACAGGGTAGATCAGCCCCAGCATTTT. This gives the protein CASTDRVDQPQHF.

The chain links TRBV4-1 to TRBJ2-3; 7 nucleotides align to TRBD2. Germline CDR1 and CDR2: MGHRA and YSYEKL. The CDR3 length is 15 residues. The J segment lost 1 base and the V segment lost 0 bases, leaving 1 base of the junction unmatched. CDR3 amino acids: CASSQDGGGTDTQYF. The CDR3 DNA sequence: TGCGCCAGCAGCCAAGATGGGGGGGGCACAGATACGCAGTATTTT.

The J gene is TRBJ1-1, the V gene TRBV18, with 10 bases aligning to TRBD1. Trimming removed 3 bases from V and 11 bases from J; junction bases left unmatched: 9. CDR1 is KGHSH, CDR2 LQKENI, per germline. This CDR3 region has 14 residues. The CDR3: CASSPYRDRGWAFF. The DNA for the CDR3 is TGTGCCAGCTCACCCTACCGGGACAGGGGATGGGCTTTCTTT.

The chain links TRBV5-4 to TRBJ2-1; perhaps TRBD2 as D (5 bases). The CDR3 contains 13 residues. With 5 bases removed from V and 7 bases from J, the gap between germline ends came to 13 bases. In germline, CDR1 is SGHNT, CDR2 YYREEE (reference sequence). For the CDR3, the DNA is TGTGCCAGCAGTAGGGATCGGGAAAATGAGCAGTTCTTC. Translating it yields CASSRDRENEQFF. Full variable domain (rest looked up from reference TRBV5-4 and TRBJ2-1): ETGVTQSPTHLIKTRGQQVTLRCSSQSGHNTVSWYQQALGQGPQFIFQYYREEENGRGNFPPRFSGLQFPNYSSELNVNALELDDSALYLCASSRDRENEQFFGPGTRLTVL.

The DNA of the CDR3 is TGTGCCAGTAGTATTCGACTAGCGGGATTCAACACCGGGGAGCTGTTTTTT. It is translated as CASSIRLAGFNTGELFF. The chain is built from TRBV19 and TRBJ2-2; 11 nucleotides align to TRBD2. From germline, CDR1 is LNHDA and CDR2 SQIVND (reference sequence). The CDR3 is 17 residues long. The trim removed 3 bases at V and 2 bases at J, leaving 5 bases unmatched. The whole variable domain, remainder taken from reference TRBV19 and TRBJ2-2, is DGGITQSPKYLFRKEGQNVTLSCEQNLNHDAMYWYRQDPGQGLRLIYYSQIVNDFQKGDIAEGYSVSREKKESFPLTVTSAQKNPTAFYLCASSIRLAGFNTGELFFGEGSRLTVL.

The chain carries TRBV30 and TRBJ2-5; no firm D call. The germline V gene encodes CDR1 GTSNPN and CDR2 SVGIG (reference sequence). The CDR3 spans 14 residues. V lost 0 bases to trimming and J lost 4 bases, with 12 bases between them. This chain's CDR3 is CAWSVRPTAETQYF. The CDR3 DNA reads as TGTGCCTGGAGTGTTCGACCCACAGCAGAGACCCAGTACTTC.

The gene calls are TRBV29-1 and TRBJ1-1, with 9 bases fitting TRBD1. The ends lost 2 bases at V and 4 bases at J; junction bases unmatched: 5. The CDR3 runs 14 residues. Germline CDR1 and CDR2: SQVTM and ANQGSEA. CDR3 sequence: CSVENRGRVTEAFF. Here the CDR3 DNA reads TGCAGCGTTGAAAACAGGGGGCGGGTCACTGAAGCTTTCTTT. Drawing the rest from reference TRBV29-1 and TRBJ1-1, the complete variable domain is SAVISQKPSRDICQRGTSLTIQCQVDSQVTMMFWYRQQPGQSLTLIATANQGSEATYESGFVIDKFPISRPNLTFSTLTVSNMSPEDSSIYLCSVENRGRVTEAFFGQGTRLTVV.

The chain carries TRBV28 and TRBJ1-2, with D possibly TRBD1 on 5 matching bases. The CDR3 consists of 12 residues. V was pared by 4 bases and J by 10 bases, with 13 bases between. Germline CDR1 and CDR2: MDHEN and SYDVKM. The DNA of the CDR3 is TGTGCCAGCAGTTCCGGACACGGGCTCTACACCTTC. This encodes CASSSGHGLYTF.

The J gene is TRBJ1-1, the V gene TRBV7-2, with a possible D match to TRBD1 (5 bases). This CDR3 region has 14 residues. V lost 3 bases and J lost 1, with 9 bases in between. Germline V CDR1 and CDR2: SGHTA, FQGNSA. CDR3 DNA sequence: TGTGCCAGCAGCTTCTACCAGGGGAACACTGAAGCTTTCTTT. Its protein product is CASSFYQGNTEAFF.

The V call is TRBV18, the J call TRBJ1-6; a possible D gene is TRBD1 (5 bases). Between the trimmed V and J ends, which lost 4 bases and 4 bases, there was a span of 14 bases. In germline, CDR1 is KGHSH, CDR2 LQKENI. The CDR3 is 16 amino acids. CDR3 sequence reads: CASSLTDQGYNSPLHF. In DNA, the CDR3 is TGTGCCAGCTCACTCACCGACCAGGGTTATAATTCACCCCTCCACTTT.

The chain has TRBV5-1 and TRBJ2-1, with D possibly being TRBD1 (6 bases). This CDR3 region has 13 residues. Deletions cut 4 bases from V and 3 bases from J, with 8 bases between. Germline assignment: CDR1 SGHRS and CDR2 YFSETQ. Here the CDR3 DNA reads TGCGCCAGCAGCGCGGACAGCTACAATGAGCAGTTCTTC. It translates to CASSADSYNEQFF.

This chain uses TRBV18 with TRBJ1-3; D is uncertain. CDR1 and CDR2 (germline): KGHSH, LQKENI. V lost 2 bases, J lost 0 bases, and 11 bases lay in between. This CDR3 is built from 16 residues. CDR3 bases: TGTGCCAGCTCACCAAATGGCGGACTCTCTGGAAACACCATATATTTT. Protein: CASSPNGGLSGNTIYF.